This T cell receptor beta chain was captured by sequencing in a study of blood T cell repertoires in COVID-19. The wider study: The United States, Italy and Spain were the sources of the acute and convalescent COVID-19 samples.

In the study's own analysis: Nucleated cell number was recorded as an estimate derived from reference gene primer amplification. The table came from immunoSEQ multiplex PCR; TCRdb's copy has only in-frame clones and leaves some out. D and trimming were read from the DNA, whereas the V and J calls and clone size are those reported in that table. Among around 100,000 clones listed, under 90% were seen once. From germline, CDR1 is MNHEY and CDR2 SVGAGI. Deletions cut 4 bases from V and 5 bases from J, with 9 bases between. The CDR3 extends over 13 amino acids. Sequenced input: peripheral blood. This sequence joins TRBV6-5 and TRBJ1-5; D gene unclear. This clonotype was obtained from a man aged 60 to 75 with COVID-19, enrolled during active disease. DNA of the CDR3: TGTGCCAGCAGTTCAGAACGGGATCAGCCCCAGCATTTT. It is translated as CASSSERDQPQHF.